The 20 T cell receptor beta chains in this list originate from one sample, sequenced in a study of CD8 T cells in ankylosing spondylitis. A single record per CDR3 protein comes from TCRdb applying MiXCR to the 5' RACE reads. The sample records hundreds of thousands of distinct CDR3 sequences, roughly 20% being singletons. Sequencing was done on a sample of blood, either unsorted or a sorted T cell fraction (not recorded which). Source of these receptors: a male donor with ankylosing spondylitis or in good health (not recorded which).

This rearrangement joins TRBV28 to TRBJ2-2; D possibly corresponds to TRBD2 (7 bases). Germline CDR1 reads MDHEN; CDR2 reads SYDVKM. The CDR3 totals 16 residues. V lost 6 bases, J lost 5 bases, and 19 bases lay in between. CDR3 residues: CASSLNGGARTGELFF. The CDR3 DNA sequence: TGTGCCAGCAGCCTTAATGGGGGGGCGAGGACCGGGGAGCTGTTTTTT.

In its sample, this clonotype was seen a few times. The gene calls are TRBV7-3 and TRBJ2-4; D is perhaps TRBD2 (5 bases). CDR1 is SGHTA, CDR2 FQGTGA, per germline. This CDR3 comprises 14 residues. Trimming removed 5 bases at V and 6 bases at J, with 14 bases between. This CDR3 is CASSPRPGGNIQYF. The CDR3 coding sequence is TGTGCCAGCAGCCCGCGCCCCGGAGGAAACATTCAGTACTTC. Variable domain in full (rest from reference TRBV7-3 and TRBJ2-4): GAGVSQTPSNKVTEKGKYVELRCDPISGHTALYWYRQSLGQGPEFLIYFQGTGAADDSGLPNDRFFAVRPEGSVSTLKIQRTERGDSAVYLCASSPRPGGNIQYFGAGTRLSVL.

This clonotype was seen ten or more times. The CDR3 DNA follows: TGTGCCAGCAGGCCAGGGGGAAACTATGGCTACACCTTC. Amino acids: CASRPGGNYGYTF. J is TRBJ1-2 and V is TRBV6-4, with 7 bases matching TRBD1. V lost 6 bases, J lost 2 bases, and 3 bases stayed unmatched. Germline assignment: CDR1 MRHNA and CDR2 SNTAGT. The CDR3 length is 13 residues.

This clonotype was counted a few times. The J gene is TRBJ1-4, the V gene TRBV28, with D possibly being TRBD1 (6 bases). V lost 5 bases and J 5 bases, leaving 12 bases between the germline ends. This CDR3 has 14 residues. The V gene's germline CDR1 is MDHEN and CDR2 SYDVKM. CDR3 bases: TGTGCCAGCAGTACCAGGGGCTTGAATGAAAAACTGTTTTTT. Protein: CASSTRGLNEKLFF.

This clonotype was found many times. The gene calls are TRBV12-3 or TRBV12-4 and TRBJ2-2; the match to TRBD2 covers 12 bases. The V gene end was trimmed by 2 bases and the J gene end by 7 bases; junction bases not matched to a gene: 8. The CDR3 contains 17 residues. The CDR3 nucleotides are TGTGCCAGCAGTTTAACCCTAGCGGGAGGGCCGATCGGGGAGCTGTTTTTT. Translation gives CASSLTLAGGPIGELFF.

In its sample, this clonotype was seen a few times. The chain links TRBV20-1 to TRBJ2-4; perhaps TRBD2 as D (6 bases). The V gene lost 5 bases and the J gene lost 4 bases, with 15 bases spanning the gap. CDR3 length: 14 residues. CDR1 is DFQATT, CDR2 SNEGSKA, per germline (reference sequence). Here the CDR3 DNA reads TGCAGTGCTCGGGGCGTCGCGGGGAAAAACATTCAGTACTTC. Protein sequence: CSARGVAGKNIQYF.

The J gene is TRBJ2-3, the V gene TRBV6-4; no clear D. Germline values: CDR1 MRHNA, CDR2 SNTAGT. The CDR3 has 14 amino acids. Trimming shortened V by 4 bases and J by 4 bases, and 12 bases separated the two germline ends. CDR3 sequence (DNA): TGTGCCAGCAGTGCCGCGTCAAGTTCAGATACGCAGTATTTT. Residues: CASSAASSSDTQYF.

The chain couples TRBV7-2 to TRBJ2-1, with TRBD2 matching over 9 bases. The CDR3 is 16 amino acids. Germline V gives CDR1 SGHTA, CDR2 FQGNSA. Germline trimming cut 1 base from V and 7 bases from J; bases unmatched to any gene: 8. DNA of the CDR3: TGTGCCAGCAGCTTAGGCGTCGGACTAGCGAAGAATGAGCAGTTCTTC. Encoded protein: CASSLGVGLAKNEQFF.

The rearrangement joins TRBV5-1 to TRBJ2-7; 9 bases are shared with TRBD1. Germline lookup yields CDR1 SGHRS and CDR2 YFSETQ. With 2 bases clipped from V and 6 bases from J, the junction kept 15 bases outside the gene matches. This CDR3 region has 17 residues. The CDR3 is CASSFAPPGQGLSEQYV. In DNA form, the CDR3 reads TGCGCCAGCAGCTTCGCCCCTCCGGGACAGGGATTAAGCGAGCAGTACGTC.

This chain uses TRBV20-1 with TRBJ1-5; 7 positions agree with TRBD1. Trimming removed 3 bases from V and 1 base from J; junction bases left unmatched: 6. From germline, CDR1 is DFQATT and CDR2 SNEGSKA (reference sequence). The CDR3 spans 15 residues. The CDR3, as DNA: TGCAGTGCTAGTGACAGGGTATTCAGCAATCAGCCCCAGCATTTT. Its protein is CSASDRVFSNQPQHF.

Only a few counts were recorded for this clonotype. The chain employs TRBV6-4 and TRBJ2-7; D is perhaps TRBD1 (6 bases). There are 16 residues in the CDR3. Germline V gene lookup returns CDR1 MRHNA and CDR2 SNTAGT. V gave up 0 bases and J gave up 3 bases, with 15 bases separating them. In DNA form, the CDR3 reads TGTGCCAGCAGTGACTCCGGAGAGGGGGTGGGCTACGAGCAGTACGTC. It yields the protein CASSDSGEGVGYEQYV.

This clonotype has just a few counts. V gene TRBV21-1 combines with J gene TRBJ2-1; the table names TRBD1, a call not compared with the DNA. TRBV21-1 is described as a pseudogene. CDR3 size: 18 residues. The CDR3, as DNA: TGTGCCAGCAGCAAAGAGGCGGGAACAGGGGCCTCCTACAATGAGCAGTTCTTC. Encoded protein: CASSKEAGTGASYNEQFF.

V is TRBV5-1 and J is TRBJ2-1; 7 bases line up with TRBD2. Germline V lookup: CDR1 SGHRS, CDR2 YFSETQ. V lost 0 bases and J lost 6; bases outside the gene matches: 12. This CDR3 has 17 amino acids. In nucleotides, the CDR3 is TGCGCCAGCAGCTTGGAGGGTAGCGGGTTCCTAGGCAATGAGCAGTTCTTC. Protein sequence: CASSLEGSGFLGNEQFF.

The sample holds a few counts of this clonotype. The CDR3 DNA follows: TGTGCCAGCAGTTTAATCGGAAGGGAACAGTATTTT. Translated, it gives CASSLIGREQYF. This chain uses TRBV27 with TRBJ2-3; D remains unclear. This CDR3 is 12 amino acids long. CDR1 is MNHEY, CDR2 SMNVEV, per germline (reference sequence). Trimming removed 2 bases at V and 12 bases at J, with 12 bases between.

This clonotype appeared a few times. CDR3 residues: CAVGGNTGELFF. CDR3 bases: TGTGCGGTCGGAGGAAACACCGGGGAGCTGTTTTTT. This chain links TRBV6-5 with TRBJ2-2; D may be TRBD2 (5 bases). The CDR3 is made up of 12 amino acids. CDR1 and CDR2 from the germline V gene are MNHEY and SVGAGI.

CDR3: CASSLTPDRESSPLHF. The CDR3 DNA follows: TGTGCCAGCAGCTTAACTCCGGACAGGGAAAGCTCACCCCTCCACTTT. The gene calls are TRBV7-3 and TRBJ1-6; 8 bases are shared with TRBD1. Germline CDR1 SGHTA, CDR2 FQGTGA. The CDR3 has 16 amino acids. The V gene end was trimmed by 0 bases and the J gene end by 10 bases; junction bases not matched to a gene: 8.

The chain joins TRBV12-3 or TRBV12-4 to TRBJ1-2, with D tentatively TRBD1 (5 bases). This CDR3 region has 14 residues. V was cut by 6 bases and J by 2 bases, with 13 bases left in between. The CDR3 is CASRPSGRNYGYTF. The CDR3 DNA follows: TGTGCCAGCAGACCCTCGGGACGGAACTATGGCTACACCTTC.

J is TRBJ2-4 and V is TRBV28, with 10 bases that match TRBD1. CDR3 length equals 19 residues. Trimming took 6 bases from V and 0 from J; bases not matched to a gene: 14. Germline CDR1 is MDHEN and CDR2 is SYDVKM. CDR3 in amino acids: CASRRQGAQRDIAKNIQYF. In nucleotides, the CDR3 is TGTGCCAGCAGAAGACAGGGGGCGCAACGAGATATAGCCAAAAACATTCAGTACTTC.

This clonotype was picked up many times. This chain joins TRBV5-1 and TRBJ1-1; 7 bases match TRBD1. The CDR3 has 14 amino acids. J gave up 1 base and V 2 bases, and 2 bases lay outside the gene matches. CDR1 SGHRS and CDR2 YFSETQ come from the germline V gene. The CDR3 coding sequence is TGCGCCAGCAGCTTATGGACAGGGAACACTGAAGCTTTCTTT. Translation: CASSLWTGNTEAFF.

With respect to this clonotype: It may be a read error: a sequence one base away is much more abundant. J is TRBJ1-2 and V is TRBV15; D gene uncertain. Germline lookup yields CDR1 LNHNV and CDR2 YYDKDF (reference sequence). This CDR3 region has 15 residues. CDR3 amino acids: CAASRDRGGPYGYTF. The CDR3 region has the DNA TGTGCCGCCAGCAGAGATCGAGGAGGCCCTTATGGCTACACCTTC.